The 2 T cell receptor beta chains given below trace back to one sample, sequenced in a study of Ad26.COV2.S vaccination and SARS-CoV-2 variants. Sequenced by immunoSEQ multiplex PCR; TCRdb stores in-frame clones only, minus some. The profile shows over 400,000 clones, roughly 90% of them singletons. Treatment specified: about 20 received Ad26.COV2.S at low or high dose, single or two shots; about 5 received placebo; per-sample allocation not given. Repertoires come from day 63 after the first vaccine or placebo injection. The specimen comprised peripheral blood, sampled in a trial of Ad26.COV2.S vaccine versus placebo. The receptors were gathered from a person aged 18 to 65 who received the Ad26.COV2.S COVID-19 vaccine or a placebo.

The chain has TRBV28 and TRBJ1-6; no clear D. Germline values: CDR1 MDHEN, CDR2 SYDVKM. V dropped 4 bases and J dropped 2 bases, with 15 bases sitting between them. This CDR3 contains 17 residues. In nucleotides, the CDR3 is TGTGCCAGCAGTTCGGGTTCCGAGAGACCCTATAATTCACCCCTCCACTTT. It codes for CASSSGSERPYNSPLHF.

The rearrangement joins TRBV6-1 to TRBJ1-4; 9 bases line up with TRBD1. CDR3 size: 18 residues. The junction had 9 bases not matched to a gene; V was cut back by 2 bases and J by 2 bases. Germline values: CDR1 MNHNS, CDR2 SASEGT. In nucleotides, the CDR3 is TGTGCCAGCAGTGAATACGCCGGGACAGGGCAGACTAATGAAAAACTGTTTTTT. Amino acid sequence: CASSEYAGTGQTNEKLFF.